This is a list of T cell receptor beta chains from one sample in a study of T cell responses to AZD1222 COVID-19 vaccine. Assay: immunoSEQ multiplex PCR; the TCRdb copy retains only in-frame clones and omits some. The data contain 150,000 to 200,000 clones, approximately 94% of them singletons. The sequencing used peripheral blood, collected on day 0 of AZD1222 vaccination. These receptors were obtained from an adult in good health. Each CDR3 is given with its conserved first and last residue. A D gene is named only where the DNA matches it firmly. Only some rows state a clone size, as once, few, many or a class for expanded clones.

D gene	clone size	V gene	J gene	CDR3 DNA	CDR3 protein
TRBD1	once	TRBV6-5	TRBJ2-3	TGTGCCAGCAGATACAGGGGGCTCGCAGATACGCAGTATTTT	CASRYRGLADTQYF
.	once	TRBV20-1	TRBJ1-1	TGCAGTGCTAGGAACACTGAAGCTTTCTTT	CSARNTEAFF
.	.	TRBV2	TRBJ2-7	TGTGCCAGCAGTGAAGCCCGAGGGAGGACCTACGAGCAGTACTTC	CASSEARGRTYEQYF
TRBD1	.	TRBV7-9	TRBJ2-1	TGTGCCAGCAGCTTAGGAGACAGGGGGCCCTACAATGAGCAGTTCTTC	CASSLGDRGPYNEQFF
.	.	TRBV7-2	TRBJ2-3	TGTGCCAGCAGCTCCCGGGCGGCAGATACGCAGTATTTT	CASSSRAADTQYF
.	.	TRBV15	TRBJ2-1	TGTGCCACCAGCCTGCGGGGTGTGGATTTCTTC	CATSLRGVDFF
.	.	TRBV27	TRBJ1-5	TGTGCCAGCAGTTTCTCCGGGGTCTATCAGCCCCAGCATTTT	CASSFSGVYQPQHF
TRBD1	.	TRBV7-3	TRBJ2-6	TGTGCCAGCAGCTTTACGACAGGGGGCCACTCTGGGGCCAACGTCCTGACTTTC	CASSFTTGGHSGANVLTF
.	.	TRBV4-2	TRBJ1-2	TGTGCCAGCAGCCAAGACCCTCGGCAGGGCCCCTATGGCTACACCTTC	CASSQDPRQGPYGYTF
.	.	TRBV19	TRBJ2-2	TGTGCCAGCCCCCCCGCAGGGGCTAGCGGAGGGAACGGGGAGCTGTTTTTT	CASPPAGASGGNGELFF
.	.	TRBV11-2	TRBJ1-1	TGTGCCAGCAAGATGGGACACCTAATCCCCACTGAAGCTTTCTTT	CASKMGHLIPTEAFF
.	once	TRBV3-1/TRBV3-2	TRBJ1-2	TGTGCCAGCAGCCAAGATGGAGGCAGGATCTATGGCTACACCTTC	CASSQDGGRIYGYTF
.	.	TRBV5-5	TRBJ1-3	TGTGCCAGCAGGGAACAGGTCGGGGGGCACACCATATATTTT	CASREQVGGHTIYF